This record covers a single TCR beta chain. The antigen remains undetermined. This CDR3 contains 12 residues. Germline-derived CDR1 and CDR2 are SGHTA and FQGNSA. The V end was cut by 0 bases, the J end by 6 bases, with 6 bases between. The data were obtained in a study of cytomegalovirus exposure and HLA in healthy donors. Study-wide results and limits: Listed as cytomegalovirus-associated were more than 150 TCR beta chains. A few of the chains that were CMV-associated were confirmed in vitro to be specific for CMV antigens. Reports indicated that the classifier achieved high specificity and sensitivity in diagnosing cytomegalovirus status.

Generated by immunoSEQ multiplex PCR, the TCRdb table keeps only in-frame clones and is missing some. The sample consists of around 73,000 clones, roughly 90% of them appearing once. Sequencing input: PBMCs. J is TRBJ2-7 and V is TRBV7-2, with D hard to call. The TCR sequence derives from a woman aged 18-29 years in good health and CMV-seropositive. CDR3 bases: TGTGCCAGCAGCTTAGCGGGCAGCGAGCAGTACTTC. This sequence encodes CASSLAGSEQYF.